The source of this T cell receptor beta chain is a study of T cell responses to AZD1222 COVID-19 vaccine. Sequencing used immunoSEQ multiplex PCR; TCRdb keeps in-frame clones, though not all of them. This table holds 200,000 or so clones, approximately 94% found once. This receptor was obtained from an adult in good health. This specimen was peripheral blood, taken on day 0 of AZD1222 vaccination.

The CDR3 DNA sequence: TGTGCCAGCAGTGAAGCGAAGGCATCTCAAGCTTTCTTT. It encodes CASSEAKASQAFF. This rearrangement joins TRBV2 to TRBJ1-1; D unclear. The length of the CDR3 is 13 residues. V lost 0 bases and J 9 bases, leaving 11 bases between the germline ends. The germline V gene encodes CDR1 SNHLY and CDR2 FYNNEI.